This note documents a single T cell receptor (beta chain) sequence. The sample holds a few counts of this clonotype. Its antigen is unknown. There are no base qualities to consult, and no much larger clone falls within one base. The time point label on this specimen signifies: blood at routine non-recurrence follow-up after resection. TCR sequencing used whole RNA extracted from tumor and nontumor lung tissue, or from cryopreserved PBMC samples, without cell sorting. Patients were selected for TCR sequencing only if sufficient RNA was available from at least two tumor regions. These data are taken from a study of spatial heterogeneity in lung cancer (dated by TCRdb to about 2019). About the investigation overall: The donors were some 72 patients from the lung TRACERx cohort who had early-stage, untreated non-small cell lung cancer. Beta-chain transcripts were consistently detected in greater numbers than alpha-chain transcripts, which likely reflects a higher abundance of beta-chain transcripts. TCR repertoire features were related to nonsynonymous mutation counts determined by whole-exome sequencing of tumor tissue. Both alpha and beta chains were TCR-sequenced in samples taken at surgery, namely 220 tumor regions, 62 to 65 matched nontumor lung samples and over 55 PBMC samples. TCR alpha and beta repertoires were quantitatively compared across multiple tumor regions, matched nontumor lung and blood in non-small cell lung cancer. In the raw uncorrected reads, each unique combination of TCR and UMI appeared more than ten times on average. Follow-up PBMC samples were sequenced whenever available, with the median time to follow-up being around 2 years after resection.

The full study reports these points: Ubiquitous expanded tumor TCRs were found in blood more often at tumor resection than at routine follow-up. Additional single-cell paired TCR alpha and beta sequencing was considered necessary to confirm, at a functional level, the hypothesis that regional TCRs recognize regional mutations. Only 14 to 15 patients were included in comparisons of baseline and follow-up blood repertoires.

The CDR3 runs 14 residues from the cysteine to the phenylalanine. Only the CDR3 DNA stays, 42 bases, in frame from base 1. V is pruned by 8 bases and J by 3 bases, leaving 8 bases of the junction without a gene match. Reading the germline V gene gives CDR1 SNHLY and CDR2 FYNNEI. The library was prepared using 5' RACE. Sequencing was carried out with a NextSeq 500. The TCR library protocol attached a unique molecular identifier to each TCR cDNA molecule to allow correction of PCR and sequencing errors. The published analysis was carried out like this. TCR identification, UMI-based error correction and CDR3 extraction were all carried out with Decombinator tools. Expanded TCRs were defined as those above a frequency of 2 per 1,000, corresponding to the top 1% of the tumor frequency distribution. Each repertoire was subsampled 100 times to 5,000 TCRs, after which Renyi diversity was computed with the R vegan package. CDR3 similarity networks were built from amino acid triplet string-kernel similarity, with CDR3s being connected when pairwise similarity was above 0.82. TCRdb's own reprocessing of the public reads used fastp at Q25 and MiXCR and kept productive beta chains. One record per CDR3 amino acid sequence lists the most common genes and DNA. TCRdb assigned the V and J calls; the authors' analysis was not used. In this sample the table shows roughly 120,000 distinct CDR3 sequences, 9.5% to 15% of which occur a single time. The ten largest clones add up to roughly 15% of the sample.

The receptor chain draws on TRBV2 and TRBJ2-7; 9 bases in the junction line up with TRBD1. The source is a male donor with early-stage non-small cell lung cancer. The sample here was PBMCs, taken at follow-up. The CDR3 protein sequence reads: CASQGQGIVYEQYF. The nucleotide sequence reads as follows: TGTGCCAGCCAAGGACAGGGGATCGTCTACGAGCAGTACTTC.